A single sample is the source of the 22 T cell receptor beta chains below, sequenced in a study of T cell responses to AZD1222 COVID-19 vaccine. Profiled with immunoSEQ multiplex PCR; TCRdb holds only in-frame clones, not every one. The table includes 120,000 to 150,000 clones, 90% detected once. The sample here was peripheral blood, taken 28 days after the second AZD1222 dose. Receptor source: an adult who received the AZD1222 COVID-19 vaccine.

V is TRBV7-3 and J is TRBJ1-2, with 8 positions matching TRBD1. The V segment lost 5 bases and the J segment 3 bases; nucleotides outside the gene matches: 8. The CDR3 has 15 amino acids. Germline loops: CDR1 SGHTA, CDR2 FQGTGA. CDR3: CASSNPGQADYGYTF. The CDR3 DNA is TGTGCCAGCAGCAATCCGGGACAGGCGGACTATGGCTACACCTTC.

J is TRBJ1-2 and V is TRBV7-8; D not resolved. The CDR3 totals 13 residues. Trimming removed 5 bases from V and 8 bases from J, with 15 bases in between. The germline V gene has CDR1 SGHVS and CDR2 FQNEAQ. The CDR3: CASSARRARGYTF. The DNA of the CDR3 is TGTGCCAGCAGCGCCCGAAGGGCTCGGGGCTACACCTTC. The full variable domain, completed using reference TRBV7-8 and TRBJ1-2, is GAGVSQSPRYKVAKRGQDVALRCDPISGHVSLFWYQQALGQGPEFLTYFQNEAQLDKSGLPSDRFFAERPEGSVSTLKIQRTQQEDSAVYLCASSARRARGYTFGSGTRLTVV.

V and J are TRBV27 and TRBJ1-2; D might be TRBD1 (6 bases). V shed 5 bases and J shed 8 bases, with 18 bases lying between them. Germline CDR1 reads MNHEY; CDR2 reads SMNVEV (reference sequence). There are 14 residues in the CDR3. CDR3 loop: CASSRTGSRVGYTF. In nucleotides, the CDR3 is TGTGCCAGCAGTCGAACAGGGTCCCGAGTGGGCTACACCTTC.

The chain employs TRBV28 and TRBJ1-6; a weak D match, TRBD1 (5 bases). This CDR3 is 17 amino acids long. Deletions cut 0 bases from V and 7 bases from J, with 16 bases between. Germline-derived CDR1 and CDR2 are MDHEN and SYDVKM. CDR3 sequence reads: CASSLWFMQGGNSPLHF. In DNA form, the CDR3 reads TGTGCCAGCAGTTTATGGTTTATGCAGGGAGGAAATTCACCCCTCCACTTT.

This chain connects TRBV12-3 or TRBV12-4 to TRBJ2-3; D is undetermined. V was shortened by 3 bases and J by 4 bases, with 5 bases between the two germline ends. There are 12 residues in the CDR3. CDR3 DNA: TGTGCCAGCAGTTTGCGTCCAGATACGCAGTATTTT. Amino acids: CASSLRPDTQYF.

J is TRBJ2-2 and V is TRBV7-9; 8 bases match TRBD1. This CDR3 region has 14 residues. Germline-derived CDR1 and CDR2 are SEHNR and FQNEAQ (reference sequence). The J segment lost 1 base and the V segment lost 9 bases, leaving 4 bases of the junction unmatched. The CDR3 loop is CASSGQGNTGELFF. CDR3 DNA: TGTGCCAGTTCAGGACAGGGGAACACCGGGGAGCTGTTTTTT.

The chain recombines TRBV9 with TRBJ2-3, with TRBD2 matching 12 bases. In germline, CDR1 is SGDLS, CDR2 YYNGEE. The junction had 3 bases not matched to a gene; V was cut back by 4 bases and J by 3 bases. The CDR3 is 15 residues long. This chain's CDR3 is CASSSGTSGTDTQYF. CDR3 coding DNA: TGTGCCAGCAGCTCTGGGACTAGCGGGACAGATACGCAGTATTTT.

V and J are TRBV11-2 and TRBJ2-3; 9 bases map to TRBD2. Trimming cost V 4 bases and J 2 bases; bases outside gene matches: 10. The CDR3 length is 17 residues. Germline V gives CDR1 SGHAT, CDR2 FQNNGV. CDR3 sequence: CASSYPQSGGLTDTQYF. The CDR3 DNA follows: TGTGCCAGCAGCTACCCCCAAAGCGGGGGGCTCACAGATACGCAGTATTTT.

This rearrangement joins TRBV6-5 to TRBJ1-4, with D maybe TRBD1 (5 bases). Germline CDR1 MNHEY, CDR2 SVGAGI. This CDR3 region has 14 residues. V dropped 5 bases and J dropped 5 bases, with 12 bases sitting between them. The CDR3 here is CASSPGRGNEKLFF. The DNA for the CDR3 is TGTGCCAGCAGTCCGGGACGGGGAAATGAAAAACTGTTTTTT.

The V call is TRBV24-1, the J call TRBJ1-4, with D possibly TRBD1 on 6 matching bases. V lost 11 bases and J 5 bases, leaving 14 bases between the germline ends. Per germline, CDR1 KGHDR and CDR2 SFDVKD. This CDR3 spans 13 amino acids. CDR3 in amino acids: CAKLTGRNEKLFF. CDR3 in DNA: TGTGCCAAACTTACAGGGCGCAATGAAAAACTGTTTTTT.

This chain joins TRBV5-1 and TRBJ2-1; either TRBD1 or TRBD2 may fit D (5 bases each). Trimming shortened V by 2 bases and J by 6 bases, and 9 bases separated the two germline ends. The CDR3 is 13 residues long. CDR1 and CDR2 from the germline V gene are SGHRS and YFSETQ. In nucleotides, the CDR3 is TGCGCCAGCAGCTTACCGGGGACCAATGAGCAGTTCTTC. It codes for CASSLPGTNEQFF.

The chain recombines TRBV7-8 with TRBJ2-7, with D perhaps TRBD1 (5 bases). Deletions cut 0 bases from V and 3 bases from J, with 21 bases between. CDR3 length equals 18 residues. Germline V gene data show CDR1 as SGHVS and CDR2 as FQNEAQ. As DNA, the CDR3 is TGTGCCAGCAGCTTAGCGGGCCCCACCAGGGTAGTGGGCTACGAGCAGTACTTC. Protein sequence: CASSLAGPTRVVGYEQYF. Looking up the rest from reference TRBV7-8 and TRBJ2-7 gives the full variable domain: GAGVSQSPRYKVAKRGQDVALRCDPISGHVSLFWYQQALGQGPEFLTYFQNEAQLDKSGLPSDRFFAERPEGSVSTLKIQRTQQEDSAVYLCASSLAGPTRVVGYEQYFGPGTRLTVT.

CDR3 loop: CASSMGRVSYGYTF. CDR3 nucleotide sequence: TGTGCCAGTAGTATGGGCAGGGTGTCGTATGGCTACACCTTC. The V and J genes are TRBV19 and TRBJ1-2, with a possible D match to TRBD1 (5 bases). The CDR3 runs 14 residues. Germline V CDR1 and CDR2: LNHDA, SQIVND (reference sequence). V lost 3 bases and J lost 5, with 13 bases in between.

The V and J genes are TRBV12-3 or TRBV12-4 and TRBJ2-7, with D uncertain. This CDR3 is built from 12 residues. The V gene lost 4 bases and the J gene lost 6 bases, with 10 bases spanning the gap. The chain's CDR3 is CASSYTATEQYF. CDR3 in DNA: TGTGCCAGCAGTTATACAGCAACCGAGCAGTACTTC.

The count of this clone is one. The rearrangement joins TRBV6-5 to TRBJ2-3; 7 bases fit TRBD2. CDR3 size: 15 residues. The germline gives CDR1 MNHEY, CDR2 SVGAGI. V shed 7 bases and J 5 bases; nucleotides not matched to a gene: 12. CDR3 DNA: TGTGCCAGCATTCGAAGAGGGGCGGGAGAAGATACGCAGTATTTT. Amino acids: CASIRRGAGEDTQYF.

The chain recombines TRBV23-1 with TRBJ1-3; a weak D match, TRBD1 (5 bases). Being an ORF, TRBV23-1 has a function that is uncertain. This CDR3 has 14 amino acids. V lost 4 bases to trimming and J lost 4 bases, with 11 bases between them. The CDR3 coding sequence is TGCGCCAGCAGTCTAAGCAGGGCCGGAAACACCATATATTTT. This sequence encodes CASSLSRAGNTIYF.

This clone was detected a few times. The chain has TRBV19 and TRBJ1-5; D possibly corresponds to TRBD1 (5 bases). This CDR3 contains 15 residues. V was pared by 5 bases and J by 3 bases, with 14 bases between. Germline V gene sequence: CDR1 LNHDA, CDR2 SQIVND (reference sequence). The CDR3 nucleotides read TGTGCCAGTAGTTTCCTCGGGGGGGACAATCAGCCCCAGCATTTT. Protein: CASSFLGGDNQPQHF. Together with reference TRBV19 and TRBJ1-5, the CDR3 gives the full variable domain: DGGITQSPKYLFRKEGQNVTLSCEQNLNHDAMYWYRQDPGQGLRLIYYSQIVNDFQKGDIAEGYSVSREKKESFPLTVTSAQKNPTAFYLCASSFLGGDNQPQHFGDGTRLSIL.

The CDR3 is CASSLVWSGPSYEQYF. The CDR3 DNA reads as TGTGCCAGCAGCTTGGTCTGGTCGGGACCATCTTACGAGCAGTACTTC. The gene calls are TRBV5-8 and TRBJ2-7, with D perhaps being TRBD1 or TRBD2 (5 bases each). The germline V and J ends were trimmed by 0 bases and 4 bases, with 17 bases remaining between them. Germline assignment: CDR1 SGHTS and CDR2 YDEGEE. This CDR3 is built from 16 residues. The whole variable domain, remainder taken from reference TRBV5-8 and TRBJ2-7, is EAGVTQSPTHLIKTRGQQATLRCSPISGHTSVYWYQQALGLGLQFLLWYDEGEERNRGNFPPRFSGRQFPNYSSELNVNALELEDSALYLCASSLVWSGPSYEQYFGPGTRLTVT.

The V gene is TRBV11-1, the J gene TRBJ2-7; perhaps D is TRBD1 or TRBD2 (5 bases each). The CDR3 runs 15 residues. The V gene lost 0 bases and the J gene lost 2 bases, with 11 bases spanning the gap. Per germline, CDR1 SGHAT and CDR2 FQDESV (reference sequence). The CDR3 DNA is TGTGCCAGCAGCTTAGCAGAGGGGATGGCCTACGAGCAGTACTTC. It yields the protein CASSLAEGMAYEQYF.

The J gene is TRBJ2-4, the V gene TRBV19; 9 bases are shared with TRBD1. The CDR3 covers 16 residues. Trimming cost V 8 bases and J 0 bases; bases outside gene matches: 8. The germline V gene encodes CDR1 LNHDA and CDR2 SQIVND (reference sequence). The CDR3 sequence: CASSGTGTLAKNIQYF. The CDR3 DNA is TGTGCCAGTTCCGGGACAGGGACCCTAGCCAAAAACATTCAGTACTTC.

The chain recombines TRBV28 with TRBJ1-5; D not resolved. V lost 5 bases and J lost 0, with 14 bases in between. Germline values: CDR1 MDHEN, CDR2 SYDVKM. CDR3 length: 16 amino acids. CDR3 bases: TGTGCCAGCAGTCCCTGGGAGGGAAATAGCAATCAGCCCCAGCATTTT. Translated, it gives CASSPWEGNSNQPQHF. Filled out from reference TRBV28 and TRBJ1-5, the complete variable domain reads DVKVTQSSRYLVKRTGEKVFLECVQDMDHENMFWYRQDPGLGLRLIYFSYDVKMKEKGDIPEGYSVSREKKERFSLILESASTNQTSMYLCASSPWEGNSNQPQHFGDGTRLSIL.

In this sample, this clone turned up a few times. The rearrangement uses TRBV7-2 and TRBJ2-7; tentatively, D is TRBD2 (6 bases). The CDR3 is 13 residues long. Germline V gene sequence: CDR1 SGHTA, CDR2 FQGNSA. V lost 3 bases, J lost 1 base, and 7 bases lay in between. The CDR3 bases are TGTGCCAGCAGCTTTGCGGGATCCTACGAGCAGTACTTC. Encoded protein: CASSFAGSYEQYF.